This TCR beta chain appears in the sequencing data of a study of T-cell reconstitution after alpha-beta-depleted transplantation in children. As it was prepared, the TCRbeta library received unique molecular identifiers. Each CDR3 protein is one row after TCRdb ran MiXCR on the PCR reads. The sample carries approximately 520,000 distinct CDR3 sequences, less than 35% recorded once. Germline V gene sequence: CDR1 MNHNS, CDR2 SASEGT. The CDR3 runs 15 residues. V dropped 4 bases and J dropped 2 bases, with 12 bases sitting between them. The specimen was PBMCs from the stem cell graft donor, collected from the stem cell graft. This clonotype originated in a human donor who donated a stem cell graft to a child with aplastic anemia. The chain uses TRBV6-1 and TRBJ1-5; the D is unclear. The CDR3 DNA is TGTGCCAGCAGTGGTCGCGGCCTAGGCAATCAGCCCCAGCATTTT. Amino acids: CASSGRGLGNQPQHF.